The TCR beta chain described here comes from a study of OX40 agonist ivuxolimab in advanced cancers. Trimming stripped 1 base from V and 3 bases from J, with 22 bases between. CDR1 and CDR2 (germline): SEHNR, FQNEAQ (reference sequence). The CDR3 has 18 amino acids. Generated by immunoSEQ multiplex PCR, the TCRdb table keeps only in-frame clones and is missing some. The sample holds tens of thousands of clones, approximately 91% seen once. The rearrangement links TRBV7-9 to TRBJ2-7, with D perhaps matching TRBD1 (5 bases). This specimen consisted of CD4+ or CD8+ T cells sorted from blood, obtained in a trial of the OX40 agonist ivuxolimab. This TCR was recovered from an adult with an advanced solid tumor such as melanoma, head and neck, liver or kidney cancer. The CDR3 sequence: CASSLVLDPGLTYYEQYF. In DNA form, the CDR3 reads TGTGCCAGCAGCTTAGTTCTCGATCCAGGGTTAACCTACTACGAGCAGTACTTC.